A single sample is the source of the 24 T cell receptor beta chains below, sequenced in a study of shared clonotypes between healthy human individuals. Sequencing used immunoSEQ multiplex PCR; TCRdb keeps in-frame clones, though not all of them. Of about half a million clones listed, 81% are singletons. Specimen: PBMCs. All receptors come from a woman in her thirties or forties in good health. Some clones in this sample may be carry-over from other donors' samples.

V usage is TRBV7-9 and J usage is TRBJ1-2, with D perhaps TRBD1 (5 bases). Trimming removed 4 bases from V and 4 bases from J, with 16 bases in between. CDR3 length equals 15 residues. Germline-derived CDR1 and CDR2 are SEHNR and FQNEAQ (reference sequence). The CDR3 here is CASSSLGDSPYGYTF. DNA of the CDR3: TGTGCCAGCAGCTCCCTAGGGGACTCCCCCTATGGCTACACCTTC.

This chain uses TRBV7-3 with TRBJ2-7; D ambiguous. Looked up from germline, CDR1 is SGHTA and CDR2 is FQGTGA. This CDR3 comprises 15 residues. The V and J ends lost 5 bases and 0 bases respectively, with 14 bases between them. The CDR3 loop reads CASSPAPLGSYEQYF. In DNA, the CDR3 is TGTGCCAGCAGCCCGGCGCCACTTGGCTCCTACGAGCAGTACTTC.

In nucleotides, the CDR3 is TGTGCCAGCAGTGATAGCTTTTCTAACTATGGCTACACCTTC. Amino acids: CASSDSFSNYGYTF. The chain is built from TRBV25-1 and TRBJ1-2, with D hard to call. The length of the CDR3 is 14 residues. CDR1 and CDR2 (germline): MGHDK, SYGVNS. Trimming stripped 3 bases from V and 0 bases from J, with 8 bases between.

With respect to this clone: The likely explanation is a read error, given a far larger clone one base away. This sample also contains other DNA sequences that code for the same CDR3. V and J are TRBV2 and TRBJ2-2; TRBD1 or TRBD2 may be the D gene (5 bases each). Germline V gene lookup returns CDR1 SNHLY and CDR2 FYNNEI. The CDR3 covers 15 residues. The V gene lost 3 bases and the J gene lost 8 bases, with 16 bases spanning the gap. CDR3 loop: CASSERGPWTGELFF. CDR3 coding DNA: TGTGCCAGCAGTGAGAGGGGCCCCTGGACTGGGGAGCTGTTTTTT.

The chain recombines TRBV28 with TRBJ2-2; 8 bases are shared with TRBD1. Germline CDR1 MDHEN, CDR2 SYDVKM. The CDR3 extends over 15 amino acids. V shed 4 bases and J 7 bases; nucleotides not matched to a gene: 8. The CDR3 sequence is CASSSMTGAGGELFF. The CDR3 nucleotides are TGTGCCAGCAGTTCCATGACAGGGGCGGGCGGGGAGCTGTTTTTT.

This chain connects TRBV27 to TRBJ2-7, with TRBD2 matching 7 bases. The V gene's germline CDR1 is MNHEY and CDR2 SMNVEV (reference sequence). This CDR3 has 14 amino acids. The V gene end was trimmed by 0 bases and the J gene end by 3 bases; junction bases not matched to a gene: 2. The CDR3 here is CASSLSKRGYEQYF. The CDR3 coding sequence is TGTGCCAGCAGTTTATCCAAGCGGGGCTACGAGCAGTACTTC.

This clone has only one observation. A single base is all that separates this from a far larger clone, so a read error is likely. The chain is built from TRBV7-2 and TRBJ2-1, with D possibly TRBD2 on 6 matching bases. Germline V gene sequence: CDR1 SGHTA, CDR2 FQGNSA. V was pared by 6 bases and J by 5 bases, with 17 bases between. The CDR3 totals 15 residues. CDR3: CASSTSTGVHNEQFF. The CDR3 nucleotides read TGTGCCAGCAGTACTTCTACGGGAGTTCACAATGAGCAGTTCTTC.

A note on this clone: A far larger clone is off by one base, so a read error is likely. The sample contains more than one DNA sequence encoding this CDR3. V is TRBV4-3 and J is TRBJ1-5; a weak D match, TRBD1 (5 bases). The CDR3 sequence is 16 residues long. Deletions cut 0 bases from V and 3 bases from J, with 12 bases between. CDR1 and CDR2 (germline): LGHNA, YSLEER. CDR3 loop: CASSQEPGRNNQPQHF. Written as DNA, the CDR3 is TGCGCCAGCAGCCAAGAACCGGGACGTAACAATCAGCCCCAGCATTTT.

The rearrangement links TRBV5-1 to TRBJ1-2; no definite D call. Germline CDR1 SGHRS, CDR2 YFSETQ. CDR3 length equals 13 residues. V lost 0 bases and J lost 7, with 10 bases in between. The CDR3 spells CASSLEGFGGYTF. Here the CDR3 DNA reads TGCGCCAGCAGCTTGGAGGGTTTCGGTGGCTACACCTTC.

CDR3 sequence reads: CAWSVSAPGELFF. DNA of the CDR3: TGTGCCTGGAGTGTATCGGCCCCGGGGGAACTGTTTTTT. The chain employs TRBV30 and TRBJ1-4; tentatively, D is TRBD1 (5 bases). The V gene's germline CDR1 is GTSNPN and CDR2 SVGIG (reference sequence). The V end lost 0 bases, the J end lost 12 bases, and 14 bases lay between the germline ends. The CDR3 covers 13 residues.

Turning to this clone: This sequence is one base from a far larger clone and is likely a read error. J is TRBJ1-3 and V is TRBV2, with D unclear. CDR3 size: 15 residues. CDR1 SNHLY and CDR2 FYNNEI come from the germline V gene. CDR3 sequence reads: CAGSEAPRFGNTIYF. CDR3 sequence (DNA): TGTGCCGGCAGTGAAGCCCCCAGGTTCGGAAACACCATATATTTT.

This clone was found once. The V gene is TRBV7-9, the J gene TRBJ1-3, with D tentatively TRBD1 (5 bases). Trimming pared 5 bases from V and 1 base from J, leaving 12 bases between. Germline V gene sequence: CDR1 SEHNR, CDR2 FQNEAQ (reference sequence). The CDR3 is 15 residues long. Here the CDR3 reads CASSRSTASGNTIYF. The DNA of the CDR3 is TGTGCCAGCAGCCGGTCGACAGCATCTGGAAACACCATATATTTT.

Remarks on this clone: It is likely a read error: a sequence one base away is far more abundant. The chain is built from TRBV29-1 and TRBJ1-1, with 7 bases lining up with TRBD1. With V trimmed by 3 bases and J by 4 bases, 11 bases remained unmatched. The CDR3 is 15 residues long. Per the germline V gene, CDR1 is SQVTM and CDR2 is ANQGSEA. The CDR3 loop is CSVEGPGTEGTEAFF. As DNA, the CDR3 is TGCAGCGTTGAGGGACCCGGGACAGAGGGCACTGAAGCTTTCTTT.

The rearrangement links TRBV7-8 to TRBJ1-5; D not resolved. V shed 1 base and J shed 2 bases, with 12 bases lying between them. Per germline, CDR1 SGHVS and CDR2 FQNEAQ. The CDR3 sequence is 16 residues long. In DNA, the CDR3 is TGTGCCAGCAGCTTAGTCGGGTTGGGAGGCAATCAGCCCCAGCATTTT. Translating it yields CASSLVGLGGNQPQHF. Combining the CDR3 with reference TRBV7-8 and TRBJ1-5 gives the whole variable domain GAGVSQSPRYKVAKRGQDVALRCDPISGHVSLFWYQQALGQGPEFLTYFQNEAQLDKSGLPSDRFFAERPEGSVSTLKIQRTQQEDSAVYLCASSLVGLGGNQPQHFGDGTRLSIL.

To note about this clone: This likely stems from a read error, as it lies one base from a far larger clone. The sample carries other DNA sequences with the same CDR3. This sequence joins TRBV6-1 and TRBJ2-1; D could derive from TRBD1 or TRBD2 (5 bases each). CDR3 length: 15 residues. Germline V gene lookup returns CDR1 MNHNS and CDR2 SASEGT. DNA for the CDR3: TGCGCCAGCAGTGAAGCGCTTTTTGGGGGATGGGAGCAGTTCTTC. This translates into CASSEALFGGWEQFF.

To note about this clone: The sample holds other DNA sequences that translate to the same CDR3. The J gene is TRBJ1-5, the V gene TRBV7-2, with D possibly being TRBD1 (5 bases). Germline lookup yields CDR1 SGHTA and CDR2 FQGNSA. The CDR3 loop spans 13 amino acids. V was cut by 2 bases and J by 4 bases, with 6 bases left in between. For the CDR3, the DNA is TGTGCCAGCAGCTTAAGGGGAAATCAGCCCCAGCATTTT. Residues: CASSLRGNQPQHF.

Here the CDR3 reads CASSYPDISGNTIYF. CDR3 DNA sequence: TGTGCCAGCAGTTACCCCGACATCTCTGGAAACACCATATATTTT. The V and J genes are TRBV6-6 and TRBJ1-3; no definite D call. Trimming took off 2 bases at V and 0 bases at J, with 8 bases between the two ends. CDR3 length: 15 residues. CDR1 MNHNY and CDR2 SVGAGI come from the germline V gene (reference sequence).

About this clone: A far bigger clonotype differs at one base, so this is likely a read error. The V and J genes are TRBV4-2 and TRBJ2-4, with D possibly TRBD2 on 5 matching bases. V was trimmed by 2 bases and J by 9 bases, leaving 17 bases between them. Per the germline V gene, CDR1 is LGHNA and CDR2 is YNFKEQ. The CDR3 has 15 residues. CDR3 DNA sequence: TGTGCCAGCAGCCAACAACTAGGGATCGTAAGCATTCAGTACTTC. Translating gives CASSQQLGIVSIQYF.

DNA for the CDR3: TGTGCCTGGAGTGGACAGGGGGCGCTTCTCTCTGGAAACACCATATATTTT. It translates to CAWSGQGALLSGNTIYF. The V gene is TRBV30, the J gene TRBJ1-3, with TRBD1 identical over 10 bases. The CDR3 sequence is 17 residues long. Germline V gene lookup returns CDR1 GTSNPN and CDR2 SVGIG (reference sequence). V gave up 1 base and J gave up 0 bases; unmatched junction bases: 6.

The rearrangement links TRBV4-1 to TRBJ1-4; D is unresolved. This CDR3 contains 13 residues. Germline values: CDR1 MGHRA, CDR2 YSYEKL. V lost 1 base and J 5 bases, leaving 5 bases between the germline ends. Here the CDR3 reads CASSQAPNEKLFF. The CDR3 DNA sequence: TGCGCCAGCAGCCAAGCTCCAAATGAAAAACTGTTTTTT.

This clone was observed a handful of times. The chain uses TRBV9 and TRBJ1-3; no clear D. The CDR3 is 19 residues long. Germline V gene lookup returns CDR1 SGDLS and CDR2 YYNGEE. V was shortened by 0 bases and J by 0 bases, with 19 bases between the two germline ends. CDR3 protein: CASSVAGSTFGLSGNTIYF. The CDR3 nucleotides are TGTGCCAGCAGCGTAGCCGGGTCTACCTTTGGGCTCTCTGGAAACACCATATATTTT.

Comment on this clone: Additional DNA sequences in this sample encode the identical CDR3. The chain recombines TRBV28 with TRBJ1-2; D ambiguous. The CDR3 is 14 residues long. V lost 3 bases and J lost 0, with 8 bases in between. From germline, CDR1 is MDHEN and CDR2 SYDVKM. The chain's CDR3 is CASSFGTSNYGYTF. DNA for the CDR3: TGTGCCAGCAGTTTCGGTACGTCTAACTATGGCTACACCTTC.

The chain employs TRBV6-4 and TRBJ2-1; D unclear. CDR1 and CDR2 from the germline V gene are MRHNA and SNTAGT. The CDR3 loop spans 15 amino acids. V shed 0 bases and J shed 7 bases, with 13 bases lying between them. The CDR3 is CASSDSGRSSNEQFF. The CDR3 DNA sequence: TGTGCCAGCAGTGACTCAGGCCGAAGTTCTAATGAGCAGTTCTTC.

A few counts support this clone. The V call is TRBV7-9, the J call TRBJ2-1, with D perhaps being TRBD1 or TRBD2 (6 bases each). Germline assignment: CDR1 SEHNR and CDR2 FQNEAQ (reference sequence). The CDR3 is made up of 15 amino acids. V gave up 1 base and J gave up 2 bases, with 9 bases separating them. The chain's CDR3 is CASSLEGGPYNEQFF. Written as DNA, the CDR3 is TGTGCCAGCAGCTTAGAGGGGGGCCCCTACAATGAGCAGTTCTTC.